Following are 18 T cell receptor beta chains from one sample sequenced in a study of identical twins. TCRdb reanalysed the 5' RACE reads using MiXCR and keeps one entry per CDR3 protein. Of 700,000 or so distinct CDR3 sequences listed, approximately 21% are singletons. The sample was also reused in another study, on T cells expressing NK-cell markers.

Sequenced: PBMCs. The receptor set was obtained from a woman between 18 and 29 years old in good health.

This clonotype was counted many times. The V call is TRBV6-1, the J call TRBJ1-1; D possibly corresponds to TRBD1 (5 bases). Trimming cost V 5 bases and J 9 bases, with 16 bases left between them. CDR1 and CDR2 (germline): MNHNS, SASEGT. The length of the CDR3 is 13 residues. The CDR3: CASSRDRDYQAFF. CDR3 in DNA: TGTGCCAGCAGTCGGGACCGCGACTATCAAGCTTTCTTT.

There are many counts of this clonotype. This chain uses TRBV12-3 or TRBV12-4 with TRBJ1-6; D is possibly TRBD1 (6 bases). The CDR3 is made up of 14 amino acids. V was clipped by 6 bases and J by 7 bases, with 13 bases between them. The CDR3 region is CASSPGTLNSPLHF. The CDR3 DNA follows: TGTGCCAGCAGCCCCGGGACACTGAATTCACCCCTCCACTTT.

This clonotype was seen once. V usage is TRBV6-2 or TRBV6-3 and J usage is TRBJ2-1, with TRBD2 matching over 13 bases. From germline, CDR1 is MNHEY and CDR2 SVGEGT. The CDR3 runs to 16 residues. The V and J ends lost 5 bases and 4 bases, in that order; junction bases with no gene match: 5. CDR3 sequence reads: CASSRTSGRPYNEQFF. CDR3 sequence (DNA): TGTGCCAGCAGTCGGACTAGCGGGAGACCTTACAATGAGCAGTTCTTC.

This clonotype has more than one count but fewer than ten. The CDR3 DNA follows: TGTGCCAGCAGCCCAGCAGGACAGACGAACACTGAAGCTTTCTTT. Translated: CASSPAGQTNTEAFF. The chain has TRBV5-5 and TRBJ1-1, with a tentative D call TRBD1 (6 bases). The CDR3 runs 15 residues. Germline V gene data show CDR1 as SGHKS and CDR2 as YYEKEE (reference sequence). Trimming pared 4 bases from V and 1 base from J, leaving 14 bases between.

The chain joins TRBV7-9 to TRBJ1-6; D is unclear. The ends were cut back, 5 bases at V and 0 bases at J, with 8 bases in the middle. Germline lookup yields CDR1 SEHNR and CDR2 FQNEAQ (reference sequence). The CDR3 spans 15 residues. The CDR3 here is CASSQHGSYNSPLHF. CDR3 DNA sequence: TGTGCCAGCAGCCAGCACGGCTCCTATAATTCACCCCTCCACTTT.

This clonotype was counted between two and nine times. The chain is built from TRBV3-1 and TRBJ1-1; D unresolved. This CDR3 contains 14 residues. Trimming stripped 4 bases from V and 1 base from J, with 10 bases between. The germline V gene encodes CDR1 LGHDT and CDR2 YNNKEL (reference sequence). CDR3 protein: CASSRDGRNTEAFF. In DNA form, the CDR3 reads TGTGCCAGCAGCCGAGATGGGAGGAACACTGAAGCTTTCTTT.

This clonotype has only a few counts. The chain has TRBV4-3 and TRBJ2-7; no reliable D call. The V and J ends lost 0 bases and 0 bases respectively, with 6 bases between them. The CDR3 covers 14 residues. The germline gives CDR1 LGHNA, CDR2 YSLEER. This CDR3 is CASSQDSSSYEQYF. CDR3 DNA sequence: TGCGCCAGCAGCCAAGACAGTAGCTCCTACGAGCAGTACTTC.

The sample holds a few counts of this clonotype. The CDR3 here is CASSLGLAGGPSNEQFF. DNA of the CDR3: TGCGCCAGCAGCTTGGGACTAGCGGGAGGGCCTAGCAATGAGCAGTTCTTC. The rearrangement joins TRBV5-1 to TRBJ2-1, with TRBD2 identical over 14 bases. J gave up 6 bases and V 0 bases, and 5 bases lay outside the gene matches. The CDR3 sequence is 17 residues long. CDR1 and CDR2 (germline): SGHRS, YFSETQ.

The chain has TRBV9 and TRBJ2-7; no reliable D call. Germline CDR1 is SGDLS and CDR2 is YYNGEE. Deletions cut 3 bases from V and 7 bases from J, with 8 bases between. CDR3 length: 11 residues. The CDR3, as DNA: TGTGCCAGCAGCGCCGGAGAGGAGCAGTACTTC. It encodes CASSAGEEQYF.

About this clonotype: At one end the junction does not follow the germline gene, possibly because of a read error. The chain couples TRBV7-9 to TRBJ2-3; the D gene could be TRBD1 or TRBD2 (5 bases each). The germline gives CDR1 SEHNR, CDR2 FQNEAQ (reference sequence). The CDR3 covers 14 residues. CDR3 sequence: CASSFRASTDTRYF. The CDR3 DNA reads TGTGCCAGCAGCTTCAGGGCTAGCACAGATACGCGGTATTTT.

The rearrangement links TRBV12-3 or TRBV12-4 to TRBJ2-7, with 7 bases identical to TRBD2. This CDR3 has 13 residues. With V trimmed by 8 bases and J by 5 bases, 9 bases remained unmatched. CDR3 DNA: TGTGCCAGCGGGCCGGACGCGGGGGACGAGCAGTACTTC. Amino acids: CASGPDAGDEQYF.

There are many counts of this clonotype. The V and J genes are TRBV6-1 and TRBJ2-2; TRBD1 is a possible D gene (6 bases). Germline-derived CDR1 and CDR2 are MNHNS and SASEGT. V lost 6 bases, J lost 5 bases, and 16 bases lay in between. The CDR3 is 15 residues long. CDR3 coding DNA: TGTGCCAGCAGCCTAACAGGGTATCGGACCGGGGAGCTGTTTTTT. Translating it yields CASSLTGYRTGELFF.

This chain links TRBV2 with TRBJ2-3, with TRBD1 matching 7 bases. This CDR3 region has 13 residues. Germline assignment: CDR1 SNHLY and CDR2 FYNNEI. The junction had 7 bases not matched to a gene; V was cut back by 7 bases and J by 6 bases. The CDR3 sequence is CASKGGGEDTQYF. For the CDR3, the DNA is TGTGCCAGCAAAGGGGGCGGAGAGGATACGCAGTATTTT.

This clonotype was detected ten times or more. The chain is built from TRBV29-1 and TRBJ2-1, with a tentative D call TRBD2 (5 bases). This CDR3 spans 11 amino acids. Trimming cost V 1 base and J 7 bases, with 5 bases left between them. The germline CDR1 and CDR2 sequences are SQVTM and ANQGSEA. CDR3 protein: CSVEGRNEQFF. The DNA of the CDR3 is TGCAGCGTTGAAGGGAGGAATGAGCAGTTCTTC.

The genes are TRBV6-1 and TRBJ2-1; no reliable D call. Trimming cost V 10 bases and J 12 bases, with 22 bases left between them. CDR1 is MNHNS and CDR2 is SASEGT in the germline V gene. CDR3 length equals 13 residues. CDR3 in amino acids: CATFYAPGRGQFF. CDR3 nucleotides: TGTGCCACCTTTTACGCCCCAGGTAGAGGGCAGTTCTTC.

This clonotype was detected a few times. The gene calls are TRBV9 and TRBJ2-3; D might be TRBD1 or TRBD2, each matching 6 bases. The V end lost 0 bases, the J end lost 3 bases, and 11 bases lay between the germline ends. Germline V CDR1 and CDR2: SGDLS, YYNGEE. The CDR3 spans 15 residues. In DNA form, the CDR3 reads TGTGCCAGCAGCGTAGCTGGGGGGCCGACAGATACGCAGTATTTT. Protein sequence: CASSVAGGPTDTQYF.

The genes are TRBV4-2 and TRBJ2-1; 10 nucleotides align to TRBD2. The V gene end was trimmed by 4 bases and the J gene end by 5 bases; junction bases not matched to a gene: 5. CDR3 size: 15 residues. CDR1 is LGHNA and CDR2 is YNFKEQ in the germline V gene. The CDR3 DNA reads as TGTGCCAGCAGCCGAGGACTAGCGGAAGACAATGAGCAGTTCTTC. It translates to CASSRGLAEDNEQFF.

This chain uses TRBV12-3 or TRBV12-4 with TRBJ1-4; 8 nucleotides line up with TRBD1. V gave up 10 bases and J gave up 7 bases; unmatched junction bases: 8. The CDR3 has 13 residues. The CDR3 nucleotides read TGTGCCACCTCACAGGGGGATGGTGAAAAACTGTTTTTT. It encodes CATSQGDGEKLFF.